The sequence of this TCR beta chain was determined in a study of shared clonotypes between healthy human individuals. In the study overall: Three CD4 naive, three CD4 memory, two CD8 naive and one CD8 memory plate were used per donor.

The donors, all of them Caucasian adults, lived in Nashville, Tennessee. Deletions cut 2 bases from V and 2 bases from J, with 22 bases between. This CDR3 has 17 amino acids. Germline values: CDR1 GTSNPN, CDR2 SVGIG (reference sequence). The protocol was immunoSEQ multiplex PCR, while the TCRdb copy is restricted to in-frame clones and leaves out a portion. In the table there are over a million clones, 95% to 97% of which are singletons. The TCR was taken from a man younger than 40 in good health. This chain links TRBV30 with TRBJ2-7; D is possibly TRBD1 or TRBD2 (5 bases each). The material sequenced was naive CD4+ T cells sorted from blood. Subset given: CD45RA+ positively selected. CDR3 DNA sequence: TGTGCCTGGAGTATTCCCACGCCCGGGACGCTACCCTACGAGCAGTACTTC. It encodes CAWSIPTPGTLPYEQYF.